Following are 29 T cell receptor delta chains from one sample sequenced in a study of gamma-delta T cells after stem cell transplantation. TCRdb re-called the RT-PCR reads with CATT. The data show just under 3,000 delta-chain clones, with just over 2.5% seen just once and approximately 33% held by the top ten. Material: gamma-delta T cells. These receptors were taken from a human donor. It is not recorded whose cells these are; they may come from a transplant donor.

This clone showed up many times. A read error is the likely source, as a far larger clone sits one nucleotide away. At the DNA level, this CDR3 is encoded by other sequences in the same sample as well. The V call is TRDV2, the J call TRDJ1; D may be TRDD3 (6 bases). Germline V gene lookup returns CDR1 GEAIGNYY and CDR2 EKD. The V and J ends lost 2 bases and 2 bases respectively, with 20 bases between them. This CDR3 spans 17 amino acids. Written as DNA, the CDR3 is TGTGCCTGTGACAAAGTGGGGGCCCCAGTTGTGACCGATAAACTCATCTTT. It encodes CACDKVGAPVVTDKLIF.

This clone was found a few times. The protein TCRdb lists belongs to a much larger clone and differs from this DNA's translation at residue 8, which points to a read error; the protein shown is made from the DNA. This chain links TRDV2 with TRDJ1; tentatively, D is TRDD3 (7 bases). This CDR3 has 17 amino acids. CDR1 and CDR2 (germline): GEAIGNYY, EKD. Trimming removed 1 base from V and 1 base from J, with 18 bases in between. CDR3 coding DNA: TGTGCCTGTGACACAGTGGGGGAAATAAGGTCCACCGATAAACTCATCTTT. Translation: CACDTVGEIRSTDKLIF.

Note on this clone: The TCRdb record carries a much larger clone's protein, which differs from this DNA's translation at residue 6; a read error is the likely cause, and the protein listed here is the DNA translation. The rearrangement links TRDV2 to TRDJ3; the match to TRDD3 covers 10 bases. J gave up 0 bases and V 0 bases, and 13 bases lay outside the gene matches. Germline assignment: CDR1 GEAIGNYY and CDR2 EKD. This CDR3 comprises 22 residues. In nucleotides, the CDR3 is TGTGCCTGTGACACCGCGGGGGATACGCCAGGGCTCTTCTCCTGGGACACCCGACAGATGTTTTTC. Its protein product is CACDTAGDTPGLFSWDTRQMFF.

Turning to this clone: TCRdb records a much larger clone's protein for this DNA, with a difference at residue 3 that likely arises from a read error; the protein given is the translation of the DNA. The chain couples TRDV2 to TRDJ3, with 12 bases fitting TRDD3. The germline CDR1 and CDR2 sequences are GEAIGNYY and EKD. CDR3 length: 20 residues. In DNA form, the CDR3 reads TGTGCCCGTGACAGTAACTGGGGGATACTGAGCTCCTGGGACACCCGACAGATGTTTTTC. This encodes CARDSNWGILSSWDTRQMFF.

Remarks on this clone: It may be a read error: a sequence one base away is much more abundant. Distinct nucleotide sequences in the sample also encode this CDR3. The chain employs TRDV2 and TRDJ3, with 8 bases identical to TRDD3. Germline V lookup: CDR1 GEAIGNYY, CDR2 EKD. The CDR3 contains 25 residues. The ends lost 3 bases at V and 0 bases at J; junction bases unmatched: 27. DNA for the CDR3: TGTGCCTGTGACTCCCCTCCCCAGGGGCTTACTGGGGGTTCCTTAAGCTCCTGGGACACCCGACAGATGTTTTTC. Protein sequence: CACDSPPQGLTGGSLSSWDTRQMFF.

Concerning this clone itself: TCRdb's protein for this DNA is that of a much larger clone and differs from the translation at residue 4, likely a read error; the protein shown is the DNA translation. The rearrangement uses TRDV2 and TRDJ1; 12 bases line up with TRDD3. CDR1 and CDR2 from the germline V gene are GEAIGNYY and EKD. This CDR3 spans 18 amino acids. The CDR3 DNA reads TGTGCCTGTTACACCTTAAACCTGGGGGATACGCAAACCGATAAACTCATCTTT. Translation gives CACYTLNLGDTQTDKLIF.

The chain has TRDV2 and TRDJ1, with TRDD3 matching 11 bases. The V and J ends lost 4 bases and 0 bases, in that order; junction bases with no gene match: 15. The germline CDR1 and CDR2 sequences are GEAIGNYY and EKD. CDR3 length equals 19 residues. As DNA, the CDR3 is TGTGCCTGTGATAAACTGGGGGATAAGGGAAAAACGTACACCGATAAACTCATCTTT. It encodes CACDKLGDKGKTYTDKLIF.

This clone has just a few counts. This chain links TRDV2 with TRDJ3; 8 nucleotides match TRDD3. Germline V gene lookup returns CDR1 GEAIGNYY and CDR2 EKD. The CDR3 is made up of 20 amino acids. With V trimmed by 0 bases and J by 5 bases, 14 bases remained unmatched. CDR3 nucleotides: TGTGCCTGTGACACCCTACTAGGGGATACACGTGCTGGGGACACCCGACAGATGTTTTTC. This encodes CACDTLLGDTRAGDTRQMFF.

The rearrangement uses TRDV2 and TRDJ1, with 10 positions matching TRDD3. This CDR3 is 21 amino acids long. Germline-derived CDR1 and CDR2 are GEAIGNYY and EKD. Trimming at V came to 1 base and at J to 3 bases, leaving 22 bases not matched to a gene. As DNA, the CDR3 is TGTGCCTGTGACACAGTCCCCCCCCGGGGGATACGAGTTGAGTGGGCCGATAAACTCATCTTT. Translation: CACDTVPPRGIRVEWADKLIF.

This clone was seen a handful of times. A read error may explain this, as a much larger clone is one base away. Other DNA sequences in this specimen translate into the identical CDR3. The gene calls are TRDV2 and TRDJ1; 7 bases are a match to TRDD3. In germline, CDR1 is GEAIGNYY, CDR2 EKD. This CDR3 is 15 amino acids long. As DNA, the CDR3 is TGTGCCTGTGACAACCTGGGGGCTAACACCGACAAACTCATCTTT. This encodes CACDNLGANTDKLIF.

There are a few counts of this clone. The protein that TCRdb holds for this DNA derives from a much larger clone and differs from the translated DNA at residue 3, which likely indicates a read error; the protein shown here is translated from the DNA. The J gene is TRDJ1, the V gene TRDV2; perhaps TRDD3 as D (5 bases). Germline values: CDR1 GEAIGNYY, CDR2 EKD. This CDR3 has 17 residues. This chain's CDR3 is CAFDTVGVGLYTDKLIF. CDR3 DNA sequence: TGTGCCTTTGACACCGTTGGGGTCGGATTATACACCGATAAACTCATCTTT.

By proportion, this clone is large. In the same sample, other DNA sequences code for this CDR3. V gene TRDV2 combines with J gene TRDJ1; 7 bases map to TRDD3. The length of the CDR3 is 17 residues. Losses at the gene ends were 1 base for V and 0 bases for J; bases not matched to a gene: 10. Per the germline V gene, CDR1 is GEAIGNYY and CDR2 is EKD. The CDR3 loop is CACDTLVGGQYTDKLIF. The CDR3 DNA reads TGTGCCTGTGACACTCTCGTTGGGGGACAATACACCGATAAACTCATCTTT.

This clone was counted only a few times. The TCRdb record carries a much larger clone's protein, which differs from this DNA's translation at residue 8; a read error is the likely cause, and the protein listed here is the DNA translation. The V gene is TRDV2, the J gene TRDJ1, with D possibly being TRDD3 (5 bases). From germline, CDR1 is GEAIGNYY and CDR2 EKD. CDR3 length equals 17 residues. V was shortened by 2 bases and J by 2 bases, with 20 bases between the two germline ends. Written as DNA, the CDR3 is TGTGCCTGTGACAAAGTGGGGACTCCAGTTGTGACCGATAAACTCATCTTT. The encoded protein is CACDKVGTPVVTDKLIF.

At least ten counts were recorded for this clone. One base separates it from a far larger clone, so it is likely a read error. The chain recombines TRDV2 with TRDJ1; 8 nucleotides match TRDD3. Losses at the gene ends were 1 base for V and 10 bases for J; bases not matched to a gene: 7. Germline V gene data show CDR1 as GEAIGNYY and CDR2 as EKD. This CDR3 contains 13 residues. CDR3 sequence: CACDTWGIDRLIF. The DNA for the CDR3 is TGTGCCTGTGACACTTGGGGGATCGACAGACTCATCTTT.

V and J are TRDV2 and TRDJ1; 9 bases are a match to TRDD3. V was clipped by 0 bases and J by 7 bases; unmatched bases: 11. The germline V gene has CDR1 GEAIGNYY and CDR2 EKD. The CDR3 length is 16 residues. The CDR3 is CACDTVLGDQRGKLIF. The DNA of the CDR3 is TGTGCCTGTGACACCGTACTGGGGGACCAAAGAGGTAAACTCATCTTT.

This clone is medium-sized in the sample. The chain is built from TRDV2 and TRDJ1; 7 nucleotides agree with TRDD3. From germline, CDR1 is GEAIGNYY and CDR2 EKD. The CDR3 is made up of 14 amino acids. J lost 8 bases, V lost 0 bases, and 8 bases had no gene match. CDR3 sequence (DNA): TGTGCCTGTGACACCGTAGGGGATAAAGCGAAACTCATCTTT. Residues: CACDTVGDKAKLIF.

This clone was detected a few times. A far larger clone is one nucleotide away, so this likely arose from a read error. Other DNA variants within this sample encode the same CDR3. This chain uses TRDV2 with TRDJ1; D is unresolved. This CDR3 is 17 amino acids long. The V end was cut by 2 bases, the J end by 2 bases, with 20 bases between. Germline CDR1 reads GEAIGNYY; CDR2 reads EKD. The CDR3 DNA is TGTGCCTGTGACAAAGTAGGGGCTCCAGTTGTGACCGATAAACTCATCTTT. This codes for CACDKVGAPVVTDKLIF.

In regard to this clone: TCRdb assigns this DNA the protein of a much larger clone, which departs from its translation at residue 7; this likely reflects a read error, and the protein shown comes from translating the DNA. This chain connects TRDV2 to TRDJ1; 7 nucleotides align to TRDD3. This CDR3 spans 22 amino acids. The germline gives CDR1 GEAIGNYY, CDR2 EKD. The V gene end was trimmed by 2 bases and the J gene end by 0 bases; junction bases not matched to a gene: 26. CDR3 loop: CACDILEDTRDRKDVYTDKLIF. The CDR3 DNA reads as TGTGCCTGTGACATTCTGGAGGATACGCGGGACCGCAAGGACGTTTACACCGATAAACTCATCTTT.

In its sample, this clone was seen a few times. TCRdb's protein, taken from a much larger clone, differs from this DNA's translation at residue 9, likely owing to a read error; the protein displayed comes from the DNA. The chain uses TRDV2 and TRDJ1; 8 nucleotides agree with TRDD3. Germline CDR1 is GEAIGNYY and CDR2 is EKD. This CDR3 has 16 amino acids. Losses at the gene ends were 2 bases for V and 11 bases for J; bases not matched to a gene: 18. The CDR3 protein is CACDKLLGGTAAGLIF. The CDR3 bases are TGTGCCTGTGACAAGTTACTGGGGGGTACGGCGGCAGGGCTCATCTTT.

This clone was counted only a few times. The translation of this DNA and the TCRdb protein of a much larger clone differ at residue 10, probably owing to a read error; the protein shown here is translated from the DNA. This chain joins TRDV2 and TRDJ3, with D unclear. The CDR3 is made up of 22 amino acids. CDR1 is GEAIGNYY, CDR2 EKD, per germline. V lost 1 base and J lost 1, with 25 bases in between. The CDR3 sequence is CACDTVEYTRGAASWDTRQMFF. The CDR3 DNA reads TGTGCCTGTGACACGGTTGAATATACTAGGGGTGCCGCGTCCTGGGACACCCGACAGATGTTTTTC.

About this clone: This likely reflects a read error, since a far larger clone is one base away. The same CDR3 is also encoded by other DNA sequences in this sample. The chain recombines TRDV2 with TRDJ3, with TRDD3 identical over 13 bases. The CDR3 consists of 22 residues. J was trimmed by 1 base and V by 1 base; bases with no gene match: 12. Germline lookup yields CDR1 GEAIGNYY and CDR2 EKD. The CDR3 reads CACDTLTGGYAAASWDTRQMFF. The CDR3 DNA sequence: TGTGCCTGTGACACTCTGACTGGGGGATACGCCGCAGCATCCTGGGACACCCGACAGATGTTTTTC.

By share of the sample, this clone is medium-sized. This chain uses TRDV2 with TRDJ1; TRDD3 matches at 10 bases. With V trimmed by 0 bases and J by 8 bases, 8 bases remained unmatched. The CDR3 spans 15 residues. Germline V lookup: CDR1 GEAIGNYY, CDR2 EKD. CDR3 protein: CACDTLGDNTSKLIF. The CDR3 DNA reads TGTGCCTGTGACACCCTGGGGGATAATACCTCCAAACTCATCTTT.

In the case of this clone: This may come from a read error, since a much larger clone is one base off. The sample has other DNA sequences that encode this CDR3 too. The V and J genes are TRDV2 and TRDJ1; D ambiguous. V shed 3 bases and J shed 2 bases, with 18 bases lying between them. The CDR3 runs 16 residues. The germline gives CDR1 GEAIGNYY, CDR2 EKD. CDR3 bases: TGTGCCTGTGACCCCCTGCCCGGTCAGTATACCGATAAACTCATCTTT. Protein product: CACDPLPGQYTDKLIF.

Of note for this clone: A read error likely explains this, since a far larger clone differs by one base. Other DNA sequences of this sample code for an identical CDR3. The rearrangement links TRDV2 to TRDJ1; D may be TRDD3 (5 bases). Germline-derived CDR1 and CDR2 are GEAIGNYY and EKD. This CDR3 has 16 residues. As DNA, the CDR3 is TGCGCCTGTGACATCTTACTCAGGGGAACCACCGATAAACTCATCTTT. Translation gives CACDILLRGTTDKLIF.

This clone was counted a few times. TCRdb's protein, taken from a much larger clone, differs from this DNA's translation at residue 9, likely owing to a read error; the protein displayed comes from the DNA. The chain is built from TRDV2 and TRDJ1; 7 nucleotides agree with TRDD3. J lost 9 bases, V lost 4 bases, and 22 bases had no gene match. Germline V lookup: CDR1 GEAIGNYY, CDR2 EKD. This CDR3 has 17 amino acids. The CDR3 sequence: CACDTVLGHTKNRELIF. CDR3 nucleotide sequence: TGTGCCTGTGATACCGTACTGGGGCATACGAAGAACAGGGAACTCATCTTT.

The V call is TRDV2, the J call TRDJ1; perhaps TRDD3 as D (5 bases). Deletions cut 3 bases from V and 0 bases from J, with 16 bases between. Germline V gene sequence: CDR1 GEAIGNYY, CDR2 EKD. There are 16 residues in the CDR3. The CDR3 reads CACDSVGSPYTDKLIF. CDR3 bases: TGTGCCTGTGACTCCGTGGGGTCTCCGTACACCGATAAACTCATCTTT.

About this clone itself: The TCRdb protein, from a much larger clone, departs from this DNA's translation at residue 8, likely by read error; the protein shown derives from the DNA. This chain joins TRDV2 and TRDJ1, with 8 bases matching TRDD3. CDR1 GEAIGNYY and CDR2 EKD come from the germline V gene. V was clipped by 3 bases and J by 4 bases; unmatched bases: 9. CDR3 length: 15 amino acids. In nucleotides, the CDR3 is TGTGCCTGTGACCTACTGGGGGGTAAGAGCGATAAACTCATCTTT. Translating it yields CACDLLGGKSDKLIF.

This clone was counted between two and nine times. With a far larger clone one base away, a read error is the likely cause. Other DNA sequences from this sample encode an identical CDR3 as well. The chain couples TRDV2 to TRDJ1, with a possible D match to TRDD3 (5 bases). The germline V and J ends were trimmed by 7 bases and 2 bases, with 25 bases remaining between them. This CDR3 has 17 amino acids. Germline CDR1 GEAIGNYY, CDR2 EKD. DNA for the CDR3: TGTGCCTGCGACGAAGTATATTCTGGGCGATTAACCGATAAACTCATCTTT. Protein sequence: CACDEVYSGRLTDKLIF.

This clone was found a few times. TCRdb's listed protein matches a much larger clone and diverges from this DNA's translation at residue 13, likely through a read error; the protein shown comes from the DNA. The chain employs TRDV2 and TRDJ1; TRDD3 might be the D (6 bases). CDR1 is GEAIGNYY, CDR2 EKD, per germline. There are 15 residues in the CDR3. DNA of the CDR3: TGTGCCTGTGACTTAATGGATACCCCCACCGATAAACCCATCTTT. Amino acids: CACDLMDTPTDKPIF.